Below, one TCR beta chain is given with its context. Antigen unknown. Donors had recovered from mild-to-severe COVID-19. The memory T cells were sequenced right after ex vivo isolation, without culture. This sample is drawn from a study of CD4 T cell repertoires in COVID-19. General observations from the study: In SARS-CoV and/or HKU1 spike cultures, between roughly 6 and 27% of SARS-CoV-2 clonotypes reappeared. Two or all three memory subsets shared several highly expanded SARS-CoV-2-reactive clonotypes.

This CDR3 is built from 13 residues. J lost 10 bases, V lost 2 bases, and 7 bases had no gene match. Generated by immunoSEQ multiplex PCR, the TCRdb table keeps only in-frame clones and is missing some. There are some 80,000 clones in the sample; 80% to 90% occur only once, and 0.5% to 0.6% lies in the top ten. The chain carries TRBV12-3 or TRBV12-4 and TRBJ2-7, with 8 nucleotides matching TRBD1. The TCR sequence derives from a human donor who had COVID-19. The material sequenced was CD4+ T cells from peripheral blood, taken after recovery from COVID-19. CDR3 protein: CASSLQGATPQYF. The CDR3 DNA is TGTGCCAGCAGTTTACAGGGGGCTACACCCCAGTACTTC.